This T cell receptor (beta chain) was obtained from a study of blood T cell repertoires in COVID-19. About the research overall: T cells, B-cell-depleted T cells, or PBMCs provided the cDNA or gDNA that served as material.

Assay: immunoSEQ multiplex PCR; the TCRdb copy retains only in-frame clones and omits some. The sample carries more than 100,000 clones, around 78% recorded once. This CDR3 has 16 amino acids. Germline V lookup: CDR1 SGHTA, CDR2 FQGNSA. The V and J ends lost 1 base and 0 bases respectively, with 12 bases between them. The material sequenced was peripheral blood. This clonotype originated in a man in his 70s with acute or convalescent COVID-19. The gene calls are TRBV7-2 and TRBJ1-2; D perhaps matches TRBD1 (6 bases). The CDR3 nucleotides are TGTGCCAGCAGCTTAGTTTCTGGACAGTCTAACTATGGCTACACCTTC. Encoded protein: CASSLVSGQSNYGYTF.